One sample yielded the 4 T cell receptor beta chains listed below, sequenced in a study of blood T cell repertoires in COVID-19. Here immunoSEQ multiplex PCR was the method, and the copy in TCRdb shows in-frame clones only, minus some. Altogether about 160,000 clones are present, over 80% being singletons, with the ten largest covering roughly 9.5%. Sequenced: peripheral blood. These receptor sequences come from a woman older than 75 with active or convalescent COVID-19.

V gene TRBV19 combines with J gene TRBJ1-4, with TRBD1 matching 10 bases. From germline, CDR1 is LNHDA and CDR2 SQIVND (reference sequence). This CDR3 is 17 amino acids long. Germline trimming cut 6 bases from V and 2 bases from J; bases unmatched to any gene: 9. This chain's CDR3 is CASRKPTGGQTNEKLFF. The CDR3 DNA reads as TGTGCCAGTAGGAAACCGACAGGGGGCCAGACTAATGAAAAACTGTTTTTT.

The chain joins TRBV28 to TRBJ1-5, with D uncertain. Germline CDR1 reads MDHEN; CDR2 reads SYDVKM. This CDR3 is built from 12 residues. V was shortened by 5 bases and J by 8 bases, with 10 bases between the two germline ends. As DNA, the CDR3 is TGTGCCAGCAGTACCCTTCGGGAGCCCCAGCATTTT. Translation gives CASSTLREPQHF. Full variable domain (missing parts from reference TRBV28 and TRBJ1-5): DVKVTQSSRYLVKRTGEKVFLECVQDMDHENMFWYRQDPGLGLRLIYFSYDVKMKEKGDIPEGYSVSREKKERFSLILESASTNQTSMYLCASSTLREPQHFGDGTRLSIL.

The V call is TRBV18, the J call TRBJ2-2; D is possibly TRBD1 (6 bases). V lost 8 bases, J lost 2 bases, and 12 bases lay in between. The CDR3 is 14 amino acids. Germline V CDR1 and CDR2: KGHSH, LQKENI. The CDR3 protein is CASTGQQNTGELFF. The CDR3 coding sequence is TGTGCCAGCACGGGACAACAAAACACCGGGGAGCTGTTTTTT.

The chain is built from TRBV2 and TRBJ2-5; 7 bases map to TRBD2. Germline V lookup: CDR1 SNHLY, CDR2 FYNNEI. The CDR3 has 13 residues. J was trimmed by 1 base and V by 7 bases; bases with no gene match: 3. The CDR3 region is CASTGGGQETQYF. CDR3 nucleotides: TGTGCCAGCACTGGCGGGGGCCAAGAGACCCAGTACTTC.